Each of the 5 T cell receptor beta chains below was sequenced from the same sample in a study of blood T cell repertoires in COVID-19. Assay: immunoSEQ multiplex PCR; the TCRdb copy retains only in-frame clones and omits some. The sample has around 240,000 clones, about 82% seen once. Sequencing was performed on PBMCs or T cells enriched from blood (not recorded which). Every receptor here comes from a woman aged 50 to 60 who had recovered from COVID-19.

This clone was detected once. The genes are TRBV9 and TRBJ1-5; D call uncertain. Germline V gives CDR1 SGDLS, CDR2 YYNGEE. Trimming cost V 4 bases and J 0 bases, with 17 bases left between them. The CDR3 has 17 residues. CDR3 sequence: CASSTGADSYSNQPQHF. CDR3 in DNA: TGTGCCAGCAGCACCGGAGCAGATTCTTATAGCAATCAGCCCCAGCATTTT. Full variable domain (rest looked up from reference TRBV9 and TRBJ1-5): DSGVTQTPKHLITATGQRVTLRCSPRSGDLSVYWYQQSLDQGLQFLIQYYNGEERAKGNILERFSAQQFPDLHSELNLSSLELGDSALYFCASSTGADSYSNQPQHFGDGTRLSIL.

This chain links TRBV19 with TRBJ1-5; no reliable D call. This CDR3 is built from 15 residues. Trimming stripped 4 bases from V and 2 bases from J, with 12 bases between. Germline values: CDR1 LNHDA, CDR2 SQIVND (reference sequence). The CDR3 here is CASSKTGVGNQPQHF. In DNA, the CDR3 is TGTGCCAGTAGTAAGACGGGAGTCGGCAATCAGCCCCAGCATTTT. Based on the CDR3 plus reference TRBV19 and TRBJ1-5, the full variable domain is DGGITQSPKYLFRKEGQNVTLSCEQNLNHDAMYWYRQDPGQGLRLIYYSQIVNDFQKGDIAEGYSVSREKKESFPLTVTSAQKNPTAFYLCASSKTGVGNQPQHFGDGTRLSIL.

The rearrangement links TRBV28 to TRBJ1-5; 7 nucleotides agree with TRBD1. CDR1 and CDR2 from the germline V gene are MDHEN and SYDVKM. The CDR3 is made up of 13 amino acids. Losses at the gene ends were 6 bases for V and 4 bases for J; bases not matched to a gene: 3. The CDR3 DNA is TGTGCCAGCAGGACAGGGATAAATCAGCCCCAGCATTTT. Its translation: CASRTGINQPQHF.

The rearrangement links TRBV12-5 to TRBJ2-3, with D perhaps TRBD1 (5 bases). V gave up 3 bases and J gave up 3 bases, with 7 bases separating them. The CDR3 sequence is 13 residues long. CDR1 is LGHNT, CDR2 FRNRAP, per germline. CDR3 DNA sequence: TGTGCTAGTGGTTTCCAGGGAACAGATACGCAGTATTTT. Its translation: CASGFQGTDTQYF.

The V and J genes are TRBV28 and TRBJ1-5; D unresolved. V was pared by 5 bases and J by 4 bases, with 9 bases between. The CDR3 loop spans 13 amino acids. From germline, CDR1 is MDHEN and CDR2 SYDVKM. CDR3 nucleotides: TGTGCCAGCAGTCCCGGGAGTAATCAGCCCCAGCATTTT. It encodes CASSPGSNQPQHF.